The T cell receptor beta chain described here comes from a study of blood T cell repertoires in COVID-19. Repertoires were generated with immunoSEQ multiplex PCR, while TCRdb's copy carries only in-frame clones and drops some. The table includes about 150,000 clones, 65% to 85% detected once. Material for sequencing was peripheral blood. The source is a man aged 55 to 69 with active or convalescent COVID-19.

The CDR3 loop is CASTDTGGVNNEQFF. The DNA of the CDR3 is TGTGCCAGCACCGACACGGGCGGGGTCAACAATGAGCAGTTCTTC. This chain links TRBV5-6 with TRBJ2-1; tentatively, D is TRBD2 (6 bases). V lost 6 bases, J lost 5 bases, and 18 bases lay in between. The CDR3 spans 15 residues. Germline V lookup: CDR1 SGHDT, CDR2 YYEEEE.